The subject of this entry is one T cell receptor beta chain. This record belongs to a study of blood T cells in healthy people across ages. Trimming took off 3 bases at V and 8 bases at J, with 11 bases between the two ends. The CDR3 length is 13 residues. Looked up from germline, CDR1 is MDHEN and CDR2 is SYDVKM. For the second PCR, which ran for about 7 to 11 cycles, a sample-barcoded 5' primer and a J-beta primer mix were used. MiXCR, run by TCRdb on the 5' RACE reads, gives a single entry per CDR3 protein. Of 780,000 or so distinct CDR3 sequences detected, roughly three fifths appear once; the ten largest clones hold roughly 25%.

This receptor was taken from a middle-aged man in good health. Input material: blood. This sequence joins TRBV28 and TRBJ2-1; D is unresolved. DNA for the CDR3: TGTGCCAGCAGTTTGAAGGGTAGGGATGAGCAGTTCTTC. Its protein is CASSLKGRDEQFF.